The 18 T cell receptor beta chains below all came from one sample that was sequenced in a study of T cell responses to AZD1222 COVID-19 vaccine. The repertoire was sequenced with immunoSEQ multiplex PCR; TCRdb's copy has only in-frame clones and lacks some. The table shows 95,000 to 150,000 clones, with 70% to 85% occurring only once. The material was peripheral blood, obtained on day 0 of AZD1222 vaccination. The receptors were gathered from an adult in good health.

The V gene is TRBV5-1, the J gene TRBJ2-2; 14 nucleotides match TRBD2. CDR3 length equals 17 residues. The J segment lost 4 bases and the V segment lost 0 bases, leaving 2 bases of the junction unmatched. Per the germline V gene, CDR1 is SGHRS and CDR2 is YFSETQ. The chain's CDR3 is CASSLGLAGGPTGELFF. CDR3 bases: TGCGCCAGCAGCTTGGGACTAGCGGGGGGGCCCACCGGGGAGCTGTTTTTT.

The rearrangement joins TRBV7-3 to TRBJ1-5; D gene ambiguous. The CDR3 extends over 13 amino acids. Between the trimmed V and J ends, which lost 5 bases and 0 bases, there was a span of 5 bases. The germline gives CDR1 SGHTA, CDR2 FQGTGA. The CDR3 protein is CASSVNSNQPQHF. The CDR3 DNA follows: TGTGCCAGCAGCGTGAATAGCAATCAGCCCCAGCATTTT.

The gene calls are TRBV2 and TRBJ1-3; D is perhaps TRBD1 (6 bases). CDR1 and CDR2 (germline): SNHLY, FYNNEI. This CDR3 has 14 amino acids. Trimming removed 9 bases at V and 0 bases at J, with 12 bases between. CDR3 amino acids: CARATGNSGNTIYF. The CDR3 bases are TGTGCCAGGGCGACAGGCAACTCTGGAAACACCATATATTTT.

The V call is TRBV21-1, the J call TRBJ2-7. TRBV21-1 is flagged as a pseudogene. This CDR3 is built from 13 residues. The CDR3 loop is CASSKLPDYEQYF. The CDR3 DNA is TGTGCCAGCAGCAAACTCCCCGACTACGAGCAGTACTTC.

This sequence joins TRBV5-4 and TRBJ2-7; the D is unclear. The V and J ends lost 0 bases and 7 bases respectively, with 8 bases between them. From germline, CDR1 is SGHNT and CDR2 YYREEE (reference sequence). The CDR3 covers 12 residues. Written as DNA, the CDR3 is TGTGCCAGCAGCTTGGAGTTGGGGGAGCAGTACTTC. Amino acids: CASSLELGEQYF.

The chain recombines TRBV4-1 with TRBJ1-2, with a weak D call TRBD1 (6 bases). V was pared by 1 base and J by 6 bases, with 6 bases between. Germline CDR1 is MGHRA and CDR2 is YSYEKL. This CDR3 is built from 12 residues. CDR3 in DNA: TGCGCCAGCAGCCAAGGACAGGATGGCTACACCTTC. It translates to CASSQGQDGYTF.

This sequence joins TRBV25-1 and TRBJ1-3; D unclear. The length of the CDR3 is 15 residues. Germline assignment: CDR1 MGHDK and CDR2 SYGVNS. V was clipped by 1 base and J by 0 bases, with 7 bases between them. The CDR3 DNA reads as TGTGCCAGCAGTGAATGGAGATACTCTGGAAACACCATATATTTT. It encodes CASSEWRYSGNTIYF. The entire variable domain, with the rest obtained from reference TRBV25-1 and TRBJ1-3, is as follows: EADIYQTPRYLVIGTGKKITLECSQTMGHDKMYWYQQDPGMELHLIHYSYGVNSTEKGDLSSESTVSRIRTEHFPLTLESARPSHTSQYLCASSEWRYSGNTIYFGEGSWLTVV.

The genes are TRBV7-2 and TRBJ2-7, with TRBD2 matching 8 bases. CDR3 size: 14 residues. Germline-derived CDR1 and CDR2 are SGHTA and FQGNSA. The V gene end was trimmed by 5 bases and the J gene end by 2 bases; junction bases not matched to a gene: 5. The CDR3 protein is CASSTAGGTYEQYF. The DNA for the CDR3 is TGTGCCAGCAGCACGGCGGGGGGCACCTACGAGCAGTACTTC.

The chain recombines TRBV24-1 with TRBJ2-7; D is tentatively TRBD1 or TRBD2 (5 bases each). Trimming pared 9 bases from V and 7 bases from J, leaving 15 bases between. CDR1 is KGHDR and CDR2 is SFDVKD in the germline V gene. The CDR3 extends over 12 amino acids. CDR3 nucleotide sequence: TGTGCCACCGTGGGACCGAAGGGGGAGCAGTACTTC. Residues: CATVGPKGEQYF.

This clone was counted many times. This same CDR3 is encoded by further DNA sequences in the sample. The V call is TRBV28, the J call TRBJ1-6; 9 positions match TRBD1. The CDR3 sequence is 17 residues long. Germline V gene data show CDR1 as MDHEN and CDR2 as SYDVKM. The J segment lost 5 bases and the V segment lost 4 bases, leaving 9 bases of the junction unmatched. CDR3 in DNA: TGTGCCAGCAGTTCCCAAGGACAGGGGAATAATAATTCACCCCTCCACTTT. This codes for CASSSQGQGNNNSPLHF.

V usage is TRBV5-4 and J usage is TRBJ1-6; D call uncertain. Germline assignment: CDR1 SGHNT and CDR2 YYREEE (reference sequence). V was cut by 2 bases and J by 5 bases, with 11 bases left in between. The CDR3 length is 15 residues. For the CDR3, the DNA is TGTGCCAGCAGCTTTGCCGGACGCAATAATTCACCCCTCCACTTT. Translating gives CASSFAGRNNSPLHF.

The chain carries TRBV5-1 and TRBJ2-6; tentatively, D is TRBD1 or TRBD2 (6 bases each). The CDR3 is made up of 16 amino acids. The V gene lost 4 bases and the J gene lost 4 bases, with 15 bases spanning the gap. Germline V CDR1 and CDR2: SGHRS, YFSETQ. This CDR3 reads CASSPQGLLGANVLTF. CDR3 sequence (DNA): TGCGCCAGCAGCCCACAGGGACTTCTGGGGGCCAACGTCCTGACTTTC. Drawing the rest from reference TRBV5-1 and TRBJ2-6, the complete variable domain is KAGVTQTPRYLIKTRGQQVTLSCSPISGHRSVSWYQQTPGQGLQFLFEYFSETQRNKGNFPGRFSGRQFSNSRSEMNVSTLELGDSALYLCASSPQGLLGANVLTFGAGSRLTVL.

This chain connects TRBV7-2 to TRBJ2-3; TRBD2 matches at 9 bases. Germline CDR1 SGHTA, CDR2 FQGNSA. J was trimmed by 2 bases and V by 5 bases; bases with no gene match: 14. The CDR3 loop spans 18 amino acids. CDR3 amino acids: CASSPRGAGGFHTDTQYF. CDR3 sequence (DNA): TGTGCCAGCAGCCCCAGAGGCGCGGGGGGGTTTCACACAGATACGCAGTATTTT.

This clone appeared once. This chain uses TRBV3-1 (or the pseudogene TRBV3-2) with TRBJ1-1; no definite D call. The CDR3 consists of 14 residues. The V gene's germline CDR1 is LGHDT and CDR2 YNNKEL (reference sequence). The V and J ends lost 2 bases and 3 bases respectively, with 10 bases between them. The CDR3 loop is CASSQRTGDTEAFF. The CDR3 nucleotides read TGTGCCAGCAGCCAACGCACCGGGGACACTGAAGCTTTCTTT.

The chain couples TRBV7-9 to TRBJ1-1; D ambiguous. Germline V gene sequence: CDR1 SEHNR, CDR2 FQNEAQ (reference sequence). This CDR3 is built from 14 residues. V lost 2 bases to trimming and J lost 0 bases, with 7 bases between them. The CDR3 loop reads CASSLSAMNTEAFF. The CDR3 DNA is TGTGCCAGCAGCTTATCCGCGATGAACACTGAAGCTTTCTTT.

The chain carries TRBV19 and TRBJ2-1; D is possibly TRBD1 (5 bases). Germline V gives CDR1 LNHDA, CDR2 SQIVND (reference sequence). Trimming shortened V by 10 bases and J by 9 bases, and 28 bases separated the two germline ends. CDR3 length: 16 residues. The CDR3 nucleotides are TGTGCCACTTTCGCCCGTCCCGGGTACGCAAGGGGTGAGCAGTTCTTC. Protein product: CATFARPGYARGEQFF.

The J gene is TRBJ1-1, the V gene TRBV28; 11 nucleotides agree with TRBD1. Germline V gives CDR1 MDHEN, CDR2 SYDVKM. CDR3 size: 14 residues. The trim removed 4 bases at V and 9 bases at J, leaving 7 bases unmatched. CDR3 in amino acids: CASSSQGQGAKAFF. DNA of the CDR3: TGTGCCAGCAGTTCCCAAGGACAGGGGGCAAAAGCTTTCTTT.

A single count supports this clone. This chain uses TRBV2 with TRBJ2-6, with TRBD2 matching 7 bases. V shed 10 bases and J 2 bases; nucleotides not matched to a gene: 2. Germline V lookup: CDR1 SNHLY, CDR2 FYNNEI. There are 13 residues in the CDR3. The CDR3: CATRGAGANVLTF. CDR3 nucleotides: TGTGCCACCCGGGGGGCTGGGGCCAACGTCCTGACTTTC.